This TCR beta chain was captured by sequencing in a study of type 1 regulatory T cells. Study as a whole: T-allo10 is an in vitro-generated, Tr1-enriched CD4 T cell product specific for alloantigen.

This clonotype was seen only once. The antigen is unknown. A much bigger clone sits one base away, suggesting this may be a read error. In germline, CDR1 is DFQATT, CDR2 SNEGSKA (reference sequence). This CDR3 contains 12 residues. Between the trimmed V and J ends, which lost 1 base and 10 bases, there was a span of 13 bases. One entry per CDR3 protein results from TCRdb running MiXCR on the reads. The sample has about 15,000 distinct CDR3 sequences; roughly 15% are singletons. The specimen sequenced was cultured T cells, either the whole culture or a sorted T cell fraction (not recorded which). The chain combines TRBV20-1 with TRBJ1-1; D remains unclear. This sequence originates from a human donor in good health. CDR3 bases: TGCAGTGCTAGAGGGTCACAAAGTGGAGCTTTCTTT. This encodes CSARGSQSGAFF.